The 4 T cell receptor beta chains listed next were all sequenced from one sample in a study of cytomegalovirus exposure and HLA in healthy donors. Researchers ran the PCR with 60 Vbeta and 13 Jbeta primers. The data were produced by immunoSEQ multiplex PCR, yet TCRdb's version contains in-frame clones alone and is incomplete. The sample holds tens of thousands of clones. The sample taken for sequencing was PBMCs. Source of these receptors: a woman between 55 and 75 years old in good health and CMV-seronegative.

The CDR3 is CASSELAGYQETQYF. DNA for the CDR3: TGTGCCAGCTCCGAACTAGCGGGATACCAAGAGACCCAGTACTTC. The chain employs TRBV18 and TRBJ2-5, with 10 bases aligning to TRBD2. The CDR3 consists of 15 residues. With V trimmed by 6 bases and J by 0 bases, 4 bases remained unmatched. CDR1 KGHSH and CDR2 LQKENI come from the germline V gene.

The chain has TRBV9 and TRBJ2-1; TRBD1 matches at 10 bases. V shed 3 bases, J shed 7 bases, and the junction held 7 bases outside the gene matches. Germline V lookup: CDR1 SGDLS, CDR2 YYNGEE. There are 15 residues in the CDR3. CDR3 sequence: CASSATGGEVNEQFF. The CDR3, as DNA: TGTGCCAGCAGCGCGACAGGGGGCGAGGTTAATGAGCAGTTCTTC.

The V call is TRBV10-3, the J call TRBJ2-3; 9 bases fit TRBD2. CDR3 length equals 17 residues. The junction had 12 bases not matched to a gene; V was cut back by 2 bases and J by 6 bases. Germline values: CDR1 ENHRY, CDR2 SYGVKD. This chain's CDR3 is CAISETRAGGLGDTQYF. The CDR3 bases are TGTGCCATCAGTGAGACCCGAGCGGGGGGCTTAGGCGATACGCAGTATTTT.

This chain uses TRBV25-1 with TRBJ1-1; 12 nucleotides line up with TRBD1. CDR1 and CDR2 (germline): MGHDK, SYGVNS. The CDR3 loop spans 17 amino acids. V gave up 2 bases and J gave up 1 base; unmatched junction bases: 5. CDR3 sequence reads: CASSESLGQGANTEAFF. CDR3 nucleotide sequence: TGTGCCAGCAGTGAAAGTTTGGGACAGGGGGCGAACACTGAAGCTTTCTTT. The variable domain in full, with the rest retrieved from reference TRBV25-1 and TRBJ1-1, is EADIYQTPRYLVIGTGKKITLECSQTMGHDKMYWYQQDPGMELHLIHYSYGVNSTEKGDLSSESTVSRIRTEHFPLTLESARPSHTSQYLCASSESLGQGANTEAFFGQGTRLTVV.